There are many counts of the clone carrying this T cell receptor beta chain. From the reads, TCRdb called clonotypes with MiXCR, one entry per CDR3 protein. The table shows around 630,000 distinct CDR3 sequences, with roughly 26% occurring only once. These data belong to a study of T cell repertoires in cytomegalovirus infection. The CDR3 is 14 amino acids. The germline V gene encodes CDR1 SGHTA and CDR2 FQGNSA. Trimming cost V 5 bases and J 3 bases, with 8 bases left between them. This clonotype originated in a human donor in good health (CMV status not recorded). Some clones in this sample may be carry-over from other donors' samples. Sequencing was performed on CD8+ T cells from PBMCs. This sequence joins TRBV7-2 and TRBJ1-6; D gene unclear. The DNA for the CDR3 is TGTGCCAGCAGCCCTCGATTCTATAATTCACCCCTCCACTTT. Its translation is CASSPRFYNSPLHF.